A single sample gave rise to the 10 T cell receptor beta chains below, sequenced in a study of shared clonotypes between healthy human individuals. The assay was immunoSEQ multiplex PCR, and TCRdb's table has in-frame clones only and misses some. The table includes some 1 million clones, approximately 70% detected once. Source material: memory CD4+ T cells sorted from blood. Indicated subset: CD45RA-negative fraction. Source of these receptors: a man younger than 35 in good health.

The rearrangement links TRBV5-1 to TRBJ2-5; D is unclear. Germline V lookup: CDR1 SGHRS, CDR2 YFSETQ. V was pared by 4 bases and J by 5 bases, with 15 bases between. The CDR3 covers 14 residues. This chain's CDR3 is CASSIAGSKETQYF. For the CDR3, the DNA is TGCGCCAGCAGCATAGCCGGATCCAAGGAGACCCAGTACTTC.

The CDR3 DNA reads as TGTGCCAGCAACAAAGGACTGCCCGGGGAGCTGTTTTTT. Protein: CASNKGLPGELFF. The chain links TRBV7-2 to TRBJ2-2; weak D call: TRBD2 (5 bases). Per the germline V gene, CDR1 is SGHTA and CDR2 is FQGNSA. This CDR3 has 13 residues. Deletions cut 7 bases from V and 6 bases from J, with 12 bases between.

The chain has TRBV5-1 and TRBJ1-3, with D maybe TRBD1 (5 bases). The CDR3 covers 16 residues. V shed 0 bases and J shed 2 bases, with 12 bases lying between them. The V gene's germline CDR1 is SGHRS and CDR2 YFSETQ. The CDR3 loop reads CASSLEVAGTGNTIYF. CDR3 DNA sequence: TGCGCCAGCAGCTTGGAAGTCGCAGGGACTGGAAACACCATATATTTT.

This chain uses TRBV7-3 with TRBJ1-1, with a weak D call TRBD1 (5 bases). Germline V gene sequence: CDR1 SGHTA, CDR2 FQGTGA. V dropped 5 bases and J dropped 3 bases, with 10 bases sitting between them. This CDR3 region has 13 residues. Written as DNA, the CDR3 is TGTGCCAGCAGCCGGACGACAGACACTGAAGCTTTCTTT. As protein: CASSRTTDTEAFF.

V and J are TRBV11-2 and TRBJ2-7; D unresolved. The V gene's germline CDR1 is SGHAT and CDR2 FQNNGV. The germline V and J ends were trimmed by 0 bases and 1 base, with 10 bases remaining between them. The CDR3 has 15 amino acids. CDR3 nucleotide sequence: TGTGCCAGCAGCTTAGATCGGCCAGTTTCCTACGAGCAGTACTTC. Translation gives CASSLDRPVSYEQYF. Full variable domain (rest looked up from reference TRBV11-2 and TRBJ2-7): EAGVAQSPRYKIIEKRQSVAFWCNPISGHATLYWYQQILGQGPKLLIQFQNNGVVDDSQLPKDRFSAERLKGVDSTLKIQPAKLEDSAVYLCASSLDRPVSYEQYFGPGTRLTVT.

Concerning this clone: The sample carries other DNA sequences with the same CDR3. The V and J genes are TRBV7-8 and TRBJ2-3; the D gene could be TRBD1 or TRBD2 (6 bases each). From germline, CDR1 is SGHVS and CDR2 FQNEAQ. Trimming removed 1 base at V and 3 bases at J, with 11 bases between. This CDR3 has 15 amino acids. This chain's CDR3 is CASSLDGGETDTQYF. The CDR3, as DNA: TGTGCCAGCAGCTTAGACGGGGGCGAAACAGATACGCAGTATTTT.

This clone has only a few counts. The V and J genes are TRBV13 and TRBJ2-1; 8 bases align to TRBD2. The length of the CDR3 is 15 residues. Germline CDR1 PRHDT, CDR2 FYEKMQ (reference sequence). V shed 7 bases, J shed 3 bases, and the junction held 8 bases outside the gene matches. CDR3 residues: CASTLSGNIYNEQFF. CDR3 sequence (DNA): TGTGCCAGCACCCTTAGCGGGAATATCTACAATGAGCAGTTCTTC.

This chain uses TRBV9 with TRBJ1-2; a possible D gene is TRBD1 (6 bases). CDR1 SGDLS and CDR2 YYNGEE come from the germline V gene. V was shortened by 3 bases and J by 2 bases, with 26 bases between the two germline ends. This CDR3 comprises 19 residues. The CDR3 DNA sequence: TGTGCCAGCAGCGGCCTATGGTGGGACACGGAGGGGTACAACTATGGCTACACCTTC. Its protein is CASSGLWWDTEGYNYGYTF. Complete variable domain (other parts from reference TRBV9 and TRBJ1-2): DSGVTQTPKHLITATGQRVTLRCSPRSGDLSVYWYQQSLDQGLQFLIQYYNGEERAKGNILERFSAQQFPDLHSELNLSSLELGDSALYFCASSGLWWDTEGYNYGYTFGSGTRLTVV.

This chain uses TRBV5-8 with TRBJ2-1; a possible D gene is TRBD1 (5 bases). CDR3 size: 16 residues. V was cut by 2 bases and J by 3 bases, with 15 bases left in between. CDR1 is SGHTS, CDR2 YDEGEE, per germline. CDR3 residues: CASSLGDHVDYNEQFF. In DNA form, the CDR3 reads TGTGCCAGCAGCTTAGGGGATCATGTGGACTACAATGAGCAGTTCTTC.

About this clone: Germline and junction disagree at one end, which may indicate a read error. Distinct nucleotide sequences in the sample also encode this CDR3. The chain links TRBV6-1 to TRBJ1-2, with D tentatively TRBD1 (5 bases). The CDR3 runs 16 residues. CDR1 is MNHNS and CDR2 is SASEGT in the germline V gene. The CDR3 reads CASSERYGGWKNGYTF. The CDR3 bases are TGTGCCAGCAGTGAAAGGTACGGGGGATGGAAGAATGGCTACACTTTC.